The sequence of this T cell receptor beta chain was determined in a study of T cells after yellow fever vaccination (dated by TCRdb to between 2018 and 2021). Regarding the research as a whole: The SMART-Seq v4 Ultra Low Input RNA kit was used to prepare libraries from fractions with low cell numbers. Bulk TCR alpha and beta repertoires were sequenced longitudinally to track T-cell clones before and after primary and booster YFV17D yellow fever vaccination. The cohort comprised two healthy male donors, one aged 18 to 30 and one aged 30 to 40 years. Blood samples were taken at several timepoints before and after primary and secondary immunization, and bulk PBMC replicates and cell subsets were isolated. Results the study describes overall, beyond this receptor: A small share of clonotypes occurred in both CD4 and CD8 compartments, likely arising from convergent recombination. The secondary T-cell response was found to be weaker but faster than the primary response, with a peak reached on day 5 rather than on day 15. Computational filtering was needed because FACS-sorted repertoires could contain abundant contaminating clonotypes from the bulk population. Only two donors were included in the study, so the extent to which the findings can be generalized is limited. Most clones expanded after primary vaccination (approximately 96% of CD4 and roughly 88% of CD8) were re-detected after the booster, suggesting that broad memory maintenance occurred.

From a lookup of the germline V gene, CDR1 and CDR2 are SGHRS and YFSETQ. From the cysteine up to the phenylalanine, the CDR3 has a length of 15 residues. Just CDR3 DNA is preserved here, 45 bases in frame from base 1. Here V drops 4 bases and J drops 5 bases, and the junction holds 10 bases not matched to any gene. The sequencer was an Illumina NovaSeq 6000. TCR cDNA was synthesized by 5'RACE template switching, which introduced a universal primer site and unique molecular identifiers. cDNA synthesis was primed from both the TCR alpha and TCR beta constant segments. Library amplification used two PCR steps, and the second PCR step added sample barcodes and sequencing adapters. Sequencing of libraries was performed on Illumina HiSeq 2500 (2x100 bp) or NovaSeq (2x150 bp). The study's processing was this. Reads were demultiplexed and collapsed into UMI consensus sequences with MIGEC, and V(D)J alignment was performed with MiXCR. Vaccine-responding clonotypes were defined with edgeR using replicate PBMC samples, requiring FDR below 0.01 and a log2 fold change above 5 up to day 15. Bulk clonotypes were assigned CD4 or CD8 identity according to which sequenced CD4 or CD8 repertoire held them at higher abundance. TCRdb ran its own pipeline on the public reads, namely fastp trimming at Q25 and MiXCR clone calling, and kept in-frame beta chains. Duplicate CDR3 protein sequences are folded into a single record with the most common DNA and genes. TCRdb assigned the V and J calls; the authors' analysis was not used. Counted in this sample were about 340,000 distinct CDR3 sequences; under 5% of them appeared once. The ten top clones hold more than 20% of the sample.

This clonotype was observed a handful of times. What antigen it recognizes has not been identified. Qualities for individual bases were not recorded, and no much larger clone is one base off. What this sample's treatment or condition label stands for: live attenuated yellow fever vaccine strain. At each blood-draw timepoint, two biological replicates of bulk PBMCs were collected. A standard Ficoll-Paque protocol was used to isolate PBMCs from peripheral blood. RNA was extracted with TriZol from bulk PBMCs, CD4 and CD8 fractions, and dextramer-positive and dextramer-negative fractions. The receptor chain draws on TRBV5-1 and TRBJ1-1, with 8 central nucleotides matching TRBD1. The sequencing here drew on PBMCs, taken 5 days after the yellow fever booster vaccination. The receptor comes from a man younger than 35 who received the YFV17D yellow fever vaccine. This receptor carries the CDR3 CASSLMTGAGTEAFF. The DNA reads as follows: TGCGCCAGCAGCCTAATGACAGGGGCTGGGACTGAAGCTTTCTTT.